The rows below give T cell receptor beta chains drawn from one sample of a study of blood T cells in healthy people across ages. TCRdb itself ran the 5' RACE reads through MiXCR, one entry per CDR3 protein. This table holds 1.5 million to 2 million distinct CDR3 sequences, about 50% found once. The material sequenced was blood. The receptors originated from a woman aged 35 to 49 in good health. CDR3s include the opening cysteine and the closing phenylalanine or tryptophan. D genes are given only for firm matches. Size values are once, few and many counts, or a class for expanded clones, and some rows have none.

clone_size	j_call	d_call	v_call	cdr3_nt	cdr3_aa
few	TRBJ1-6	TRBD1	TRBV4-2	TGTGCCAGCAGCCAAGATAGGGGGACAGGGCTTGATAATTCGCCCCTCCACTTT	CASSQDRGTGLDNSPLHF
few	TRBJ1-2	TRBD1	TRBV10-3	TGTGCCATACTCGGGACAGAAAACTATGGCTACACCTTC	CAILGTENYGYTF
-	TRBJ2-5	-	TRBV20-1	TGCAGTGCGGAGGGACGAAACAATGAGCAGTACTTC	CSAEGRNNEQYF
-	TRBJ2-1	-	TRBV20-1	TGCAGTGCTAGAGATGGTGCGGGGGCTCGTGAGCAGTTCTTC	CSARDGAGAREQFF
-	TRBJ2-1	TRBD2	TRBV20-1	TGCAGTGCTAGAGATCTCGCGGGGGGGCGTTACAATGAGCAGTTCTTC	CSARDLAGGRYNEQFF
few	TRBJ2-1	TRBD1	TRBV28	TGTGCCAGCAGTTCGCGGACAGGGATAAATGAGCAGTTCTTC	CASSSRTGINEQFF
many	TRBJ2-5	-	TRBV20-1	TGCAGTGCTAGAAACCCCGGGCGGGCCATACAAGAGACCCAGTACTTC	CSARNPGRAIQETQYF
-	TRBJ1-4	-	TRBV7-2	TGTGCCAGCAGCCCCCGACAGGCTGCAACTAATGAAAAACTGTTTTTT	CASSPRQAATNEKLFF
-	TRBJ1-2	TRBD1	TRBV28	TGTGCCAGCAGTCCATTGACAGGGGAGTGGGGCTACACCTTC	CASSPLTGEWGYTF
-	TRBJ2-7	TRBD1	TRBV28	TGTGCCAGCAGTTTGGTAGGAGGACAGGGACGAGAGCAGTACTTC	CASSLVGGQGREQYF
-	TRBJ2-5	-	TRBV6-5	TGTGCCAGCAGTTACTCGCAGAGTGGCCCAGAGACCCAGTACTTC	CASSYSQSGPETQYF
-	TRBJ2-5	TRBD1	TRBV6-2/TRBV6-3	TGTGCCAGCGGACTTGGGACAGGAGAGACCCAGTACTTC	CASGLGTGETQYF
few	TRBJ2-5	TRBD1	TRBV29-1	TGCAGCGTTGAAGATCGATGGGGACAGGGAGTGGAGACCCAGTACTTC	CSVEDRWGQGVETQYF
once	TRBJ1-2	-	TRBV2	TGTGCCAACCACAGGAAGACTAACTATGGCTACACCTTC	CANHRKTNYGYTF
-	TRBJ2-2	TRBD1	TRBV3-1	TGTGCCAGCAGCCTCCAAGACAGGGGGGTCGGGGAGCTGTTTTTT	CASSLQDRGVGELFF
few	TRBJ2-7	TRBD1	TRBV29-1	TGCAGCGTTGAAGATCGGAGCACTGGCAGGGGGAACGAGCAGTACTTC	CSVEDRSTGRGNEQYF
-	TRBJ1-2	-	TRBV20-1	TGCAGTGCCCTCCGGGAGGGAAACTATGGCTACACCTTC	CSALREGNYGYTF
many	TRBJ2-3	-	TRBV4-3	TGCGCCAGCAGCCAGAGGGGGGCAGATACGCAGTATTTT	CASSQRGADTQYF
-	TRBJ2-1	TRBD1	TRBV14	TGTGCCAGCAGACCTACAGGACAGGGCGGTTACAATGAGCAGTTCTTC	CASRPTGQGGYNEQFF
few	TRBJ2-5	TRBD2	TRBV29-1	TGCAGCGCCGGGACCGGGGGGATCGAGACCCAGTACTTC	CSAGTGGIETQYF
-	TRBJ1-4	-	TRBV25-1	TGTGCCAGCAGTGAATGGGGGGATGAAAAACTGTTTTTT	CASSEWGDEKLFF
few	TRBJ2-5	-	TRBV6-2/TRBV6-3	TGTGCCAGCAGCCCGGTCGTGGAGACCCAGTACTTC	CASSPVVETQYF
few	TRBJ2-1	TRBD2	TRBV13	TGTGCCAGCCTACCGGGGGGGAGAACCTACAATGAGCAGTTCTTC	CASLPGGRTYNEQFF
-	TRBJ2-5	-	TRBV5-4	TGTGCCAGCAGCTCTTCCGAGGGGGGCGAAGAGACCCAGTACTTC	CASSSSEGGEETQYF
-	TRBJ2-3	-	TRBV20-1	TGCAGTGCTAGAGCTCCGGGCCGCACAGATACGCAGTATTTT	CSARAPGRTDTQYF
-	TRBJ1-2	-	TRBV24-1	TGTGCCACCAGTGATCACGGACAGAACTATGGCTACACCTTC	CATSDHGQNYGYTF
-	TRBJ1-2	-	TRBV7-2	TGTGCCATCCGCGGGTCCGCTAACTATGGCTACACCTTC	CAIRGSANYGYTF
-	TRBJ2-3	TRBD2	TRBV5-1	TGCACCAGCACCCCCGGGGGGGCCACAGATACGCAGTATTTT	CTSTPGGATDTQYF
-	TRBJ2-3	TRBD2	TRBV5-1	TGCGCCAGCAGCGCGGGACTAGCGGCCACTAGCACAGATACGCAGTATTTT	CASSAGLAATSTDTQYF
-	TRBJ2-5	TRBD2	TRBV7-8	TGTGCCAGCAGTCGAGGGACTAGCGGGGGGCTCCAAGAGACCCAGTACTTC	CASSRGTSGGLQETQYF
-	TRBJ2-5	-	TRBV9	TGTGCCAGCAGCGTAAGACTTCGGGGCGAGACCCAGTACTTC	CASSVRLRGETQYF
-	TRBJ2-1	-	TRBV11-2	TGTGCCAGCAGCCCCTCGGGACAACCCCAAGAGACCCAGTTCTTC	CASSPSGQPQETQFF
-	TRBJ1-2	-	TRBV9	TGTGCCAGCAGCGTAGGGGTCCATGGGGGAACTCACTATGGCTACACCTTC	CASSVGVHGGTHYGYTF
-	TRBJ2-1	-	TRBV13	TGTGCCAGCAGGAGTGGGAGCGGTCCTTCCTACAATGAGCAGTTCTTC	CASRSGSGPSYNEQFF
-	TRBJ2-5	-	TRBV5-6	TGTGCCAGCAGCCCCTTCCGGGCCCAGACCCAGTACTTC	CASSPFRAQTQYF
-	TRBJ1-2	-	TRBV12-3/TRBV12-4	TGTGCCAGCAGTTTAGTGCCCGGGCCAGATGGCTACACCTTC	CASSLVPGPDGYTF
-	TRBJ2-6	-	TRBV6-1	TGTGCCAGCAAGGTAGAGGGCGGTGGGGCCAACGTCCTGACTTTC	CASKVEGGGANVLTF
-	TRBJ2-7	-	TRBV28	TGTGCCAGCGATCGGGGCAGGGAAGGTTACGAGCAGTACTTC	CASDRGREGYEQYF
few	TRBJ1-1	-	TRBV7-9	TGTGCCAGCAGCTTAGAGCGGGGAAACACTGAAGCTTTCTTT	CASSLERGNTEAFF
-	TRBJ2-5	-	TRBV9	TGTGCCAGCAGCGTAGCTGAGGGTTCCTTCGGGGAGACCCAGTACTTC	CASSVAEGSFGETQYF
-	TRBJ1-4	-	TRBV21-1	TGTGCCAGCAGCAAAGCCACGGTAACTAATGAAAAACTGTTTTTT	CASSKATVTNEKLFF
-	TRBJ2-1	TRBD1	TRBV6-5	TGTGCCAGCAGTTGGGACAGGGATGAGCAGTTCTTC	CASSWDRDEQFF
-	TRBJ2-5	-	TRBV6-5	TGTGCCAGCAGTTTCTATGGGACGTACCAAGAGACCCAGTACTTC	CASSFYGTYQETQYF
once	TRBJ1-4	-	TRBV4-3	TGCGCCAGCAGCCAGGCTACAGGGTTAGCTGAAAAACTGTTTTTT	CASSQATGLAEKLFF
-	TRBJ2-1	-	TRBV10-3	TGTGCCATCAGGGCGGGAACCTACAATGAGCAGTTCTTC	CAIRAGTYNEQFF
-	TRBJ2-1	-	TRBV5-1	TGCGCCAGCAGCCCGGAGGGGGGTAACTACAATGAGCAGTTCTTC	CASSPEGGNYNEQFF
-	TRBJ2-5	TRBD1	TRBV7-2	TGTGCCAGCAGCGGACAGGGGGCTGAGACCCAGTACTTC	CASSGQGAETQYF